A single sample gave rise to the 13 T cell receptor beta chains below, sequenced in a study of beta chain features in type 1 diabetes. No antigen is known for these receptors. General study findings and limits: Significant though moderate, a shortening of TCRB CDR3s appeared in all four CD4+ subsets of Type 1 diabetes patients.

Reverse transcription of all isolated RNA meant that expressed TCRB transcripts were sequenced. Using immunoSEQ multiplex PCR, the repertoire was profiled, and TCRdb retains in-frame clones only, with some absent. The sample yields more than 300,000 clones, around 9.3% seen once. Material for sequencing was central memory CD4+ T cells from blood. The source is a man between 25 and 39 years old with type 1 diabetes.

This clone was found a few times. The J gene is TRBJ2-7, the V gene TRBV19; TRBD1 aligns across 7 bases. Trimming at V came to 8 bases and at J to 5 bases, leaving 6 bases not matched to a gene. Germline CDR1 and CDR2: LNHDA and SQIVND (reference sequence). The CDR3 loop spans 12 amino acids. CDR3 residues: CASGDRAHEQYF. The CDR3, as DNA: TGTGCCAGTGGTGACAGGGCCCACGAGCAGTACTTC.

The V call is TRBV27, the J call TRBJ1-2; 8 bases align to TRBD1. The CDR3 extends over 15 amino acids. The germline gives CDR1 MNHEY, CDR2 SMNVEV (reference sequence). V lost 0 bases, J lost 7 bases, and 7 bases stayed unmatched. CDR3 nucleotide sequence: TGTGCCAGCAGTTTATCTTTGACAGGGGATAGTGGCTACACCTTC. Amino acid sequence: CASSLSLTGDSGYTF.

This clone was counted only a few times. The sample has other DNA sequences that encode this CDR3 too. For the CDR3, the DNA is TGTGCCAGCAGCCCATCTTCCTACGAGCAGTACTTC. It yields the protein CASSPSSYEQYF. The chain has TRBV7-9 and TRBJ2-7; no definite D call. Trimming took off 5 bases at V and 1 base at J, with 6 bases between the two ends. The germline CDR1 and CDR2 sequences are SEHNR and FQNEAQ (reference sequence). The CDR3 sequence is 12 residues long.

This clone has only a few counts. The V and J genes are TRBV18 and TRBJ1-5; the D gene is possibly TRBD1 (5 bases). Trimming removed 3 bases from V and 0 bases from J, with 9 bases in between. This CDR3 comprises 15 residues. Germline lookup yields CDR1 KGHSH and CDR2 LQKENI. The CDR3 nucleotides are TGTGCCAGCTCACCTCGAGGGGATAGCAATCAGCCCCAGCATTTT. Its translation: CASSPRGDSNQPQHF.

This clone has ten or more counts. V usage is TRBV5-6 and J usage is TRBJ2-3, with a weak D call TRBD2 (5 bases). V was cut by 4 bases and J by 4 bases, with 16 bases left in between. Per the germline V gene, CDR1 is SGHDT and CDR2 is YYEEEE. CDR3 length: 15 amino acids. The CDR3 bases are TGTGCCAGCAGCAAGACTATTTCGTCCTCAGATACGCAGTATTTT. Translated, it gives CASSKTISSSDTQYF.

A few counts support this clone. The rearrangement joins TRBV20-1 to TRBJ2-3; D remains unclear. The CDR3 extends over 11 amino acids. Germline values: CDR1 DFQATT, CDR2 SNEGSKA (reference sequence). The CDR3 sequence is CGWRRTDTQYF. The CDR3 region has the DNA TGCGGGTGGCGCCGAACAGATACGCAGTATTTT.

V gene TRBV14 combines with J gene TRBJ1-1; D is ambiguous. CDR3 length equals 15 residues. The germline gives CDR1 SGHDN, CDR2 FVKESK. The V gene lost 1 base and the J gene lost 5 bases, with 14 bases spanning the gap. CDR3 in DNA: TGTGCCAGCAGCCAAGGGAATGTAAGGTGGACTGAAGCTTTCTTT. This codes for CASSQGNVRWTEAFF. The complete variable domain, with remaining parts taken from reference TRBV14 and TRBJ1-1, reads EAGVTQFPSHSVIEKGQTVTLRCDPISGHDNLYWYRRVMGKEIKFLLHFVKESKQDESGMPNNRFLAERTGGTYSTLKVQPAELEDSGVYFCASSQGNVRWTEAFFGQGTRLTVV.

This clone showed up just a few times. The chain couples TRBV7-2 to TRBJ2-5; D is uncertain. The CDR3 has 13 residues. V was trimmed by 5 bases and J by 3 bases, leaving 10 bases between them. Looked up from germline, CDR1 is SGHTA and CDR2 is FQGNSA. CDR3 nucleotide sequence: TGTGCCAGCAGCCTTTTTTGGGAAGAGACCCAGTACTTC. Translating gives CASSLFWEETQYF.

This clone was observed at least ten times. This rearrangement joins TRBV7-2 to TRBJ2-5; 14 nucleotides align to TRBD2. The germline CDR1 and CDR2 sequences are SGHTA and FQGNSA. The CDR3 has 18 amino acids. With 3 bases clipped from V and 4 bases from J, the junction kept 10 bases outside the gene matches. The CDR3 loop reads CASSFTSGTSGSPETQYF. The CDR3 DNA reads TGTGCCAGCAGCTTTACATCCGGGACTAGCGGGAGTCCAGAGACCCAGTACTTC.

The chain recombines TRBV15 with TRBJ1-1; 8 nucleotides line up with TRBD1. CDR1 and CDR2 from the germline V gene are LNHNV and YYDKDF (reference sequence). Trimming removed 5 bases from V and 0 bases from J; junction bases left unmatched: 5. CDR3 length: 15 amino acids. The CDR3 DNA sequence: TGTGCCACCAGCGTGACAGGGGATTTGAACACTGAAGCTTTCTTT. Translating gives CATSVTGDLNTEAFF.

The V gene is TRBV5-5, the J gene TRBJ2-2, with 8 bases identical to TRBD2. The CDR3 spans 17 residues. Germline lookup yields CDR1 SGHKS and CDR2 YYEKEE (reference sequence). With 4 bases clipped from V and 7 bases from J, the junction kept 15 bases outside the gene matches. The CDR3 protein is CASSPNPDSGESGELFF. The CDR3 region has the DNA TGTGCCAGCAGCCCCAACCCGGATAGCGGGGAGAGCGGGGAGCTGTTTTTT.

This clone was recorded a few times. V and J are TRBV6-5 and TRBJ2-1, with 10 positions matching TRBD1. Germline V gene data show CDR1 as MNHEY and CDR2 as SVGAGI. CDR3 length: 15 amino acids. Unmatched junction bases numbered 7, after V lost 4 bases and J lost 7 bases. CDR3 amino acids: CASSWGQGRANEQFF. CDR3 in DNA: TGTGCCAGCAGTTGGGGACAGGGGCGTGCTAATGAGCAGTTCTTC.

This clone was seen only a few times. V usage is TRBV6-5 and J usage is TRBJ1-2; D remains ambiguous. Germline V gene sequence: CDR1 MNHEY, CDR2 SVGAGI. The V gene lost 5 bases and the J gene lost 6 bases, with 16 bases spanning the gap. There are 14 residues in the CDR3. The CDR3 loop reads CASSEVSRRNGYTF. DNA of the CDR3: TGTGCCAGCAGTGAAGTAAGTCGGCGTAATGGCTACACCTTC.